This T cell receptor (beta chain) was observed in a study of Ad26.COV2.S vaccination and SARS-CoV-2 variants. Treatment of the sample: 15 to 20 received Ad26.COV2.S at low or high dose, single or two shots; a few received placebo; per-sample allocation not given. It was on day 63 after the first vaccine or placebo injection that samples were taken. There are 14 residues in the CDR3. The ends lost 5 bases at V and 3 bases at J; junction bases unmatched: 4. Germline V CDR1 and CDR2: KGHSH, LQKENI. Sequencing used immunoSEQ multiplex PCR; TCRdb keeps in-frame clones, though not all of them. The sample contains more than 300,000 clones, around 89% of which appear only once.

This chain links TRBV18 with TRBJ2-7, with 10 nucleotides matching TRBD1. The TCR was taken from a person aged 18-65 years who received the Ad26.COV2.S COVID-19 vaccine or a placebo. The specimen was peripheral blood, collected in a trial of Ad26.COV2.S vaccine versus placebo. Written as DNA, the CDR3 is TGTGCCAGCTCAAACCGGGACAGGGGCTACGAGCAGTACTTC. Translation gives CASSNRDRGYEQYF.